This paragraph covers one TCR beta chain sequence. Its target is unknown. This CDR3 has 12 amino acids. Germline assignment: CDR1 SGHTA and CDR2 FQGNSA. V was trimmed by 4 bases and J by 4 bases, leaving 7 bases between them. These data originate in a study of T cell responses to AZD1222 COVID-19 vaccine. Study-wide findings and caveats: Repertoires were obtained only post-peak T cell response.

Profiling relied on immunoSEQ multiplex PCR, and the TCRdb table lists in-frame clones only, not all of them. Counted here are approximately 200,000 clones, 85% to 90% occurring once; the ten biggest clones make up 7.5% to 9.5%. Here the sequenced sample was peripheral blood, taken on day 0 of AZD1222 vaccination. The chain uses TRBV7-2 and TRBJ1-2; D call uncertain. The sequence derives from an adult in good health. The CDR3 DNA reads as TGTGCCAGCAGCTATGACGGCTATGGCTACACCTTC. It encodes CASSYDGYGYTF.